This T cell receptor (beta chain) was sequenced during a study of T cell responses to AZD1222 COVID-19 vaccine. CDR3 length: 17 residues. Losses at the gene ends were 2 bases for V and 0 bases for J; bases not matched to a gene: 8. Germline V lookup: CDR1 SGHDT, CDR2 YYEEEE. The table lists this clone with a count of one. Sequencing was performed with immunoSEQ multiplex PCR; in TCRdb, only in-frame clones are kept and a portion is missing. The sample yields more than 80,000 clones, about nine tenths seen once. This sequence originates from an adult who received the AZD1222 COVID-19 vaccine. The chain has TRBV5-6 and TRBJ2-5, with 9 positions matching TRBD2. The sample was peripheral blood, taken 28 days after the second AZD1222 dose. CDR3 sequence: CASSLGLLAGHQETQYF. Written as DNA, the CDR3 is TGTGCCAGCAGCTTAGGCCTGCTAGCGGGGCACCAAGAGACCCAGTACTTC.